The clone carrying this TCR beta chain occurred a few times. Its target is not known. The data were obtained in a study of T cell repertoires in cytomegalovirus infection. From the reads, TCRdb called clonotypes with MiXCR, one entry per CDR3 protein. Of some 900,000 distinct CDR3 sequences in the sample, about 30% were seen once. V lost 7 bases, J lost 8 bases, and 12 bases lay in between. The CDR3 spans 12 residues. The V call is TRBV12-3 or TRBV12-4, the J call TRBJ2-1, with D possibly matching TRBD2 (5 bases). This TCR derives from a human donor in good health (CMV status not recorded). Some clones in this sample may be carry-over from other donors' samples. Sequencing was performed on cultured CD8+ T cells from PBMCs, taken from culture after CMV antigen stimulation. CDR3 DNA: TGTGCCAGCACCTCCGGTAGCGATGAGCAGTTCTTC. It encodes CASTSGSDEQFF.